The subject of this entry is one T cell receptor beta chain. Its specificity is not known. The authors divided CD4+ cells into CD45RA+ naive and CD45RA-negative memory subsets. The sample comes from a study of shared clonotypes between healthy human individuals. Study-level points and caveats: Sampling covered blood only; tissue repertoires likely differ.

Sequencing was performed with immunoSEQ multiplex PCR; in TCRdb, only in-frame clones are kept and a portion is missing. In the table there are over a million clones, more than 95% of which are singletons. The CDR3 has 16 residues. V trimming: 0 bases; J trimming: 7 bases; junction bases outside the gene matches: 6. Germline V gives CDR1 MNHEY, CDR2 SVGAGI. Material: naive CD4+ T cells sorted from blood. Subset in this sample: CD45RA+ positively selected. The chain couples TRBV6-5 to TRBJ2-1; 10 positions agree with TRBD2. This sequence was found in a man aged 30 to 45 in good health. The CDR3 loop is CASSYSRLAGANEQFF. CDR3 DNA: TGTGCCAGCAGTTACTCGAGGCTAGCGGGAGCAAATGAGCAGTTCTTC.